This T cell receptor (beta chain) was observed in a study of T cells in Graves' hyperthyroidism and ophthalmopathy. A remark on this clonotype: The junction departs from the called germline gene at one end, perhaps through a read error.

This CDR3 spans 15 amino acids. In germline, CDR1 is SSHAT, CDR2 FNYEAQ (reference sequence). It was RNA transcripts that yielded the amplified TCR beta CDR3 regions. HTBI primers were employed in a first-round RT-PCR of the TCR CDR3. In TCRdb, the multiplex PCR reads were re-called with MiXCR into one record per CDR3 protein. Seen here are roughly 500,000 distinct CDR3 sequences, 46% observed once, and the top ten hold about 20%. Sequences were obtained from peripheral blood or thyroid tissue (not recorded which). The sequence was obtained from an adult woman with Graves' disease, either hyperthyroidism or ophthalmopathy (not recorded which). The chain joins TRBV7-7 to TRBJ2-5, with 9 nucleotides matching TRBD1. CDR3 in DNA: TGTGCTAGCAGCTTAGGGACAGGGAAGGTGGAGACCCAGTACTTC. Translated, it gives CASSLGTGKVETQYF.